Following are 9 T cell receptor beta chains from one sample sequenced in a study of patients and donors after allogeneic stem cell transplantation (dated by TCRdb to about 2020). Library preparation was by RT-PCR. The instrument was a NextSeq 550. Using fastp at Q25 and MiXCR, TCRdb reprocessed the public reads and kept productive beta chains. Duplicate CDR3 protein sequences are folded into a single record with the most common DNA and genes. The sample profile shows about 89,000 distinct CDR3 sequences; about 44% of them were found once. Clones ranked in the top ten supply roughly 64% of the sample. Source material: blood, either unsorted or a sorted T cell fraction (not recorded which). These TCRs come from a human donor who was either an allogeneic HSCT recipient or a stem cell or donor lymphocyte infusion donor (not recorded which). It is not recorded whose cells these are; they may come from a transplant donor.

The rearrangement links TRBV3-1 to TRBJ1-6, with D perhaps matching TRBD1 (5 bases). Germline CDR1 and CDR2: LGHDT and YNNKEL (reference sequence). Trimming pared 4 bases from V and 9 bases from J, leaving 13 bases between. The CDR3 is 14 amino acids. The CDR3 loop is CASSPRGVGSPLHF. In DNA, the CDR3 is TGTGCCAGCAGCCCCCGGGGGGTTGGTTCACCCCTCCACTTT. The full variable domain, its missing parts supplied by reference TRBV3-1 and TRBJ1-6, is DTAVSQTPKYLVTQMGNDKSIKCEQNLGHDTMYWYKQDSKKFLKIMFSYNNKELIINETVPNRFSPKSPDKAHLNLHINSLELGDSAVYFCASSPRGVGSPLHFGNGTRLTVT.

The chain is built from TRBV12-3 or TRBV12-4 and TRBJ1-2, with TRBD1 matching 7 bases. The CDR3 is 13 amino acids. Trimming cost V 4 bases and J 2 bases; bases outside gene matches: 1. The CDR3 is CASSSTGNYGYTF. The CDR3 DNA follows: TGTGCCAGCAGTTCGACAGGGAACTATGGCTACACCTTC.

The V and J genes are TRBV10-3 and TRBJ1-2; 7 nucleotides match TRBD1. Germline CDR1 is ENHRY and CDR2 is SYGVKD. V was clipped by 2 bases and J by 6 bases; unmatched bases: 6. The CDR3 contains 14 residues. CDR3 bases: TGTGCCATCAGTGAGGCTACAGGGGATAATGGCTACACCTTC. This sequence encodes CAISEATGDNGYTF.

This chain joins TRBV9 and TRBJ2-2, with TRBD2 matching 7 bases. The CDR3 spans 16 residues. Germline CDR1 is SGDLS and CDR2 is YYNGEE. V lost 0 bases and J lost 7; bases outside the gene matches: 9. The CDR3 sequence: CASSVAGGLFFGELFF. DNA of the CDR3: TGTGCCAGCAGCGTAGCGGGAGGACTTTTTTTCGGGGAGCTGTTTTTT.

V usage is TRBV12-3 or TRBV12-4 and J usage is TRBJ2-5; D is perhaps TRBD2 (5 bases). With 1 base removed from V and 4 bases from J, the gap between germline ends came to 10 bases. This CDR3 has 14 amino acids. The chain's CDR3 is CASSLGRVGETQYF. CDR3 coding DNA: TGTGCCAGCAGTTTAGGGCGGGTGGGAGAGACCCAGTACTTC.

The table lists this clonotype with a few counts. CDR3 DNA: TGTGCCAGCAGTTCGGGACAGGGAAGTGGCTACACCTTC. Amino acid sequence: CASSSGQGSGYTF. The chain is built from TRBV12-3 or TRBV12-4 and TRBJ1-2, with 9 bases fitting TRBD1. The J segment lost 7 bases and the V segment lost 4 bases, leaving 4 bases of the junction unmatched. This CDR3 comprises 13 residues.

The rearrangement uses TRBV11-1 and TRBJ2-3; 8 nucleotides match TRBD2. CDR1 is SGHAT, CDR2 FQDESV, per germline (reference sequence). Trimming removed 5 bases from V and 4 bases from J; junction bases left unmatched: 14. CDR3 length: 17 amino acids. DNA for the CDR3: TGTGCCAGCAGCCTATGGGAATCGAGCGGGAGCCCAGATACGCAGTATTTT. Amino acid sequence: CASSLWESSGSPDTQYF.

The V and J genes are TRBV20-1 and TRBJ2-1; 13 bases are a match to TRBD2. The CDR3 runs to 12 residues. The germline CDR1 and CDR2 sequences are DFQATT and SNEGSKA (reference sequence). V was clipped by 8 bases and J by 14 bases; unmatched bases: 9. The CDR3 DNA reads TGCAGTCACTCTACACTAGCGGGAGGGGAGTTCTTC. Protein: CSHSTLAGGEFF.

The rearrangement uses TRBV6-6 and TRBJ1-1; no definite D call. Germline CDR1 is MNHNY and CDR2 is SVGAGI (reference sequence). Deletions cut 4 bases from V and 8 bases from J, with 11 bases between. The CDR3 sequence is 12 residues long. CDR3 sequence: CASSFGLLEAFF. CDR3 coding DNA: TGTGCCAGCAGTTTCGGACTGTTAGAAGCTTTCTTT.